The next 8 T cell receptor beta chains were all read from a single sample in a study of cytomegalovirus exposure and HLA in healthy donors listed by TCRdb under 2017. The library was generated by the immunoSEQ multiplex PCR assay. For the multiplex PCR, a mixture combining 60 forward primers for TCR Vbeta segments and 13 reverse primers for TCR Jbeta segments was used. The source is immuneACCESS, and TCRdb retained only in-frame sequences with V and J called. Part of the clones is not carried over; for the studies checked, unresolved V genes explain less than half of this, and the remainder is unexplained. This sample comprises about 180,000 clones, 80% to 90% of them detected only once. Around 1.2% of the sample belongs to the ten largest clones. Sequencing used PBMCs. The receptors here all came from a girl aged 2 to 10 in good health and CMV-seropositive.

The chain employs TRBV19 and TRBJ2-7; a possible D gene is TRBD1 (6 bases). Germline V gives CDR1 LNHDA, CDR2 SQIVND (reference sequence). The CDR3 has 15 residues. V was shortened by 3 bases and J by 2 bases, with 14 bases between the two germline ends. The CDR3 protein is CASSMYRDIPYEQYF. In DNA form, the CDR3 reads TGTGCCAGTAGTATGTACCGGGACATCCCCTACGAGCAGTACTTC.

This chain links TRBV29-1 with TRBJ2-7, with a weak D call TRBD1 (6 bases). V gave up 1 base and J gave up 0 bases, with 16 bases separating them. The CDR3 spans 16 residues. The V gene's germline CDR1 is SQVTM and CDR2 ANQGSEA. CDR3 sequence reads: CSVEVLDSSDSYEQYF. The CDR3, as DNA: TGCAGCGTTGAAGTCTTGGACAGCAGTGACTCCTACGAGCAGTACTTC.

V gene TRBV7-9 combines with J gene TRBJ2-5; D is uncertain. Trimming took 3 bases from V and 2 from J, leaving 13 bases between them. CDR3 size: 15 residues. Germline lookup yields CDR1 SEHNR and CDR2 FQNEAQ (reference sequence). CDR3 DNA: TGTGCCAGCAGCTTGCTCCCGGGTCTTCAAGAGACCCAGTACTTC. Amino acids: CASSLLPGLQETQYF.

V is TRBV30 and J is TRBJ2-2; TRBD1 aligns across 9 bases. The CDR3 loop spans 15 amino acids. Germline loops: CDR1 GTSNPN, CDR2 SVGIG (reference sequence). With V trimmed by 3 bases and J by 5 bases, 7 bases remained unmatched. DNA for the CDR3: TGTGCCTGGAGCCCCACAGGGGGCCGGACCGGGGAGCTGTTTTTT. Encoded protein: CAWSPTGGRTGELFF.

This rearrangement joins TRBV6-1 to TRBJ2-7, with 9 nucleotides matching TRBD1. With 5 bases clipped from V and 6 bases from J, the junction kept 11 bases outside the gene matches. CDR1 MNHNS and CDR2 SASEGT come from the germline V gene. The CDR3 has 15 amino acids. CDR3 coding DNA: TGTGCCAGCAGTCTAAACAGGGGGCGAACCTCCGAGCAGTACTTC. Protein sequence: CASSLNRGRTSEQYF.

The chain combines TRBV9 with TRBJ2-7; D perhaps matches TRBD2 (6 bases). The CDR3 sequence is 15 residues long. Germline V lookup: CDR1 SGDLS, CDR2 YYNGEE. Trimming stripped 3 bases from V and 1 base from J, with 14 bases between. The CDR3 region has the DNA TGTGCCAGCAGCGCCTCCGGGACTTCTTCCTACGAGCAGTACTTC. As protein: CASSASGTSSYEQYF.

The rearrangement uses TRBV19 and TRBJ1-1; 8 bases are a match to TRBD1. This CDR3 contains 16 residues. V gave up 4 bases and J gave up 0 bases; unmatched junction bases: 7. The germline CDR1 and CDR2 sequences are LNHDA and SQIVND (reference sequence). The CDR3 region is CASSSRGQGVNTEAFF. The CDR3 DNA is TGTGCCAGTAGTAGCAGGGGGCAGGGGGTGAACACTGAAGCTTTCTTT.

J is TRBJ1-1 and V is TRBV7-8; TRBD1 matches 7 bases. Trimming cost V 5 bases and J 0 bases; bases outside gene matches: 6. The CDR3 loop spans 15 amino acids. Germline assignment: CDR1 SGHVS and CDR2 FQNEAQ. CDR3 DNA sequence: TGTGCCAGCAGCGCGCCAACAGGGGTGAACACTGAAGCTTTCTTT. Its protein is CASSAPTGVNTEAFF.